The next 11 T cell receptor beta chains were all read from a single sample in a study of cytomegalovirus exposure and HLA in healthy donors. Vbeta (60) and Jbeta (13) primers were used in the PCR. TCRdb keeps only in-frame clones here, not all; method: immunoSEQ multiplex PCR. In the table there are about 130,000 clones, approximately 83% of which are singletons. The sequenced sample consisted of PBMCs. These receptors originate from a man aged 35-49 years in good health and CMV-seronegative.

This clone was seen only a few times. V is TRBV18 and J is TRBJ1-4; 9 bases are shared with TRBD1. Germline CDR1 and CDR2: KGHSH and LQKENI. This CDR3 region has 14 residues. V was pared by 4 bases and J by 7 bases, with 4 bases of the junction left unmatched. CDR3 bases: TGTGCCAGCTCACGGGAGACAGGGGGTGAAAAACTGTTTTTT. Protein product: CASSRETGGEKLFF.

This sequence joins TRBV5-1 and TRBJ1-1; possibly TRBD1 for D (5 bases). The V and J ends lost 0 bases and 0 bases respectively, with 9 bases between them. Germline V gene lookup returns CDR1 SGHRS and CDR2 YFSETQ. This CDR3 has 15 amino acids. CDR3 bases: TGCGCCAGCAGCTTGGCGGGGGGGATGAACACTGAAGCTTTCTTT. Translation: CASSLAGGMNTEAFF.

V gene TRBV5-1 combines with J gene TRBJ1-1, with 10 bases lining up with TRBD1. This CDR3 has 14 amino acids. Trimming cost V 0 bases and J 12 bases; bases outside gene matches: 8. CDR1 is SGHRS and CDR2 is YFSETQ in the germline V gene. For the CDR3, the DNA is TGCGCCAGCAGCTTGGAGGGACAGGGGCGGGTAACTTTCTTT. Amino acids: CASSLEGQGRVTFF.

The genes are TRBV29-1 and TRBJ2-7; 9 positions match TRBD1. V gave up 7 bases and J gave up 2 bases; unmatched junction bases: 9. Germline V gives CDR1 SQVTM, CDR2 ANQGSEA. The CDR3 has 14 amino acids. As DNA, the CDR3 is TGCAGCGCCCTAGGACAGGGGCCGCCCTACGAGCAGTACTTC. This translates into CSALGQGPPYEQYF.

The V call is TRBV6-5, the J call TRBJ2-1; 11 bases agree with TRBD1. Germline CDR1 MNHEY, CDR2 SVGAGI. This CDR3 has 15 residues. The trim removed 3 bases at V and 9 bases at J, leaving 7 bases unmatched. As DNA, the CDR3 is TGTGCCAGCAGTTATCCGGGACAGGGGGTGGCTGAGCAGTTCTTC. It is translated as CASSYPGQGVAEQFF.

The J gene is TRBJ1-2, the V gene TRBV19; 12 positions agree with TRBD1. Trimming cost V 1 base and J 9 bases; bases outside gene matches: 15. The CDR3 consists of 18 residues. Germline V lookup: CDR1 LNHDA, CDR2 SQIVND (reference sequence). Here the CDR3 DNA reads TGTGCCAGTAGTATAGCCCCGGGACAGGGGGCGACGGTTGGGAGCTACACCTTC. It yields the protein CASSIAPGQGATVGSYTF.

As concerns this clone: The sample carries other DNA sequences with the same CDR3. This rearrangement joins TRBV14 to TRBJ2-7; the match to TRBD1 covers 8 bases. Germline CDR1 reads SGHDN; CDR2 reads FVKESK. The CDR3 is made up of 14 amino acids. V shed 3 bases and J 2 bases; nucleotides not matched to a gene: 3. The CDR3 region has the DNA TGTGCCAGCAGCCACGGACAGGGCCCCTACGAGCAGTACTTC. It encodes CASSHGQGPYEQYF.

The J gene is TRBJ2-1, the V gene TRBV11-1, with D possibly matching TRBD2 (6 bases). Trimming removed 5 bases at V and 5 bases at J, with 16 bases between. The CDR3 extends over 15 amino acids. CDR1 is SGHAT and CDR2 is FQDESV in the germline V gene (reference sequence). The CDR3 region has the DNA TGTGCCAGCAGCCTCACACGGGGGTGGAACAATGAGCAGTTCTTC. Translated: CASSLTRGWNNEQFF.

The rearrangement links TRBV5-4 to TRBJ2-7, with 11 nucleotides matching TRBD2. Looked up from germline, CDR1 is SGHNT and CDR2 is YYREEE (reference sequence). This CDR3 has 15 amino acids. V was clipped by 4 bases and J by 2 bases; unmatched bases: 5. CDR3 in amino acids: CASSTTSGGTYEQYF. CDR3 bases: TGTGCCAGCAGCACAACTAGCGGGGGAACCTACGAGCAGTACTTC. Complete variable domain (other parts from reference TRBV5-4 and TRBJ2-7): ETGVTQSPTHLIKTRGQQVTLRCSSQSGHNTVSWYQQALGQGPQFIFQYYREEENGRGNFPPRFSGLQFPNYSSELNVNALELDDSALYLCASSTTSGGTYEQYFGPGTRLTVT.

This clone came up once. This sequence joins TRBV9 and TRBJ2-3, with a tentative D call TRBD2 (6 bases). This CDR3 has 17 residues. Germline V CDR1 and CDR2: SGDLS, YYNGEE. With 0 bases removed from V and 0 bases from J, the gap between germline ends came to 14 bases. CDR3 loop: CASSVAVGGASTDTQYF. Written as DNA, the CDR3 is TGTGCCAGCAGCGTAGCTGTGGGCGGGGCTAGCACAGATACGCAGTATTTT.

The rearrangement links TRBV5-4 to TRBJ2-5; D is possibly TRBD2 (5 bases). The CDR3 consists of 15 residues. From germline, CDR1 is SGHNT and CDR2 YYREEE (reference sequence). V lost 0 bases to trimming and J lost 0 bases, with 9 bases between them. CDR3 protein: CASSLAVGNQETQYF. As DNA, the CDR3 is TGTGCCAGCAGCTTGGCAGTCGGGAACCAAGAGACCCAGTACTTC.